Listed here is a single TCR beta chain. This CDR3 region has 15 residues. V was clipped by 2 bases and J by 2 bases; unmatched bases: 6. CDR1 is MNHEY, CDR2 SMNVEV, per germline (reference sequence). Assay used: immunoSEQ multiplex PCR; TCRdb lists only in-frame clones, some missing. This table holds roughly 400,000 clones, approximately 85% found once. Categorization into cohorts depended on clinical history that participants reported. The data are from a study of blood T cell repertoires in COVID-19. Study-wide background: Sites across the United States, Italy and Spain contributed samples from acute and convalescent COVID-19. T cells, B-cell-depleted T cells, or PBMCs provided the cDNA or gDNA that served as material.

Sequenced material: PBMCs or T cells enriched from blood (not recorded which). The TCR comes from a woman aged 40 to 50 with acute COVID-19. The chain carries TRBV27 and TRBJ2-7; 7 bases map to TRBD1. In DNA form, the CDR3 reads TGTGCCAGCAGTTTAAGGGCAGGGGGAACCTACGAGCAGTACTTC. Protein: CASSLRAGGTYEQYF.